A selection of T cell receptor beta chains follows, all from one sample in a study of beta chain features in type 1 diabetes. Libraries were prepared by immunoSEQ multiplex PCR; TCRdb keeps only in-frame clonotypes and omits some of them. The sample contains 310,000 or so clones, approximately 10% of which appear only once. The source material was naive CD4+ T cells from blood. All receptors derive from a woman under 40 in good health. Each CDR3 is given with its conserved first and last residue. Fields, in order: V gene, D gene, clone size, J gene, CDR3 protein, CDR3 DNA. The D gene is left open where the match is weak. Size values are once, few and many counts, or a class for expanded clones, and some rows have none.

TRBV29-1	TRBD2	.	TRBJ2-1	CSACWTSGNEQFF	TGCAGCGCCTGCTGGACTAGCGGTAATGAGCAGTTCTTC
TRBV7-9	TRBD2	.	TRBJ2-5	CASSIKSVFGGETQYF	TGTGCCAGCAGCATCAAGTCGGTTTTCGGGGGGGAGACCCAGTACTTC
TRBV7-2	.	.	TRBJ2-5	CASSLVGEGTQYF	TGTGCCAGCAGCTTAGTCGGGGAAGGGACCCAGTACTTC
TRBV5-4	TRBD2	few	TRBJ2-7	CASSLARLAGESYEQYF	TGTGCCAGCAGCTTGGCCCGACTAGCGGGAGAGTCATACGAGCAGTACTTC
TRBV5-4	.	.	TRBJ2-1	CASSTSGPRPRNEQFF	TGTGCCAGCAGCACCAGCGGGCCCCGACCCAGAAATGAGCAGTTCTTC
TRBV4-1	.	.	TRBJ2-2	CASSRGRENTGELFF	TGCGCCAGCAGCCGAGGTCGGGAGAACACCGGGGAGCTGTTTTTT
TRBV14	.	few	TRBJ2-7	CASSRTGIEQYF	TGTGCCAGCAGCCGTACAGGGATCGAGCAGTACTTC
TRBV5-1	TRBD2	few	TRBJ2-7	CASSLARTSGASYEQYF	TGCGCCAGCAGCTTGGCACGGACTAGCGGGGCATCCTACGAGCAGTACTTC
TRBV7-3	TRBD2	.	TRBJ2-1	CASSYRGGRAGEQFF	TGTGCCAGCAGCTACCGCGGCGGGAGGGCGGGAGAGCAGTTCTTC
TRBV7-6	.	.	TRBJ2-1	CASSPTRQKNNEQFF	TGTGCCAGCAGCCCAACTAGACAAAAAAACAATGAGCAGTTCTTC
TRBV7-9	TRBD2	.	TRBJ2-3	CASSLGGTSGYTDTQYF	TGTGCCAGCAGCTTAGGGGGGACTAGCGGATACACAGATACGCAGTATTTT